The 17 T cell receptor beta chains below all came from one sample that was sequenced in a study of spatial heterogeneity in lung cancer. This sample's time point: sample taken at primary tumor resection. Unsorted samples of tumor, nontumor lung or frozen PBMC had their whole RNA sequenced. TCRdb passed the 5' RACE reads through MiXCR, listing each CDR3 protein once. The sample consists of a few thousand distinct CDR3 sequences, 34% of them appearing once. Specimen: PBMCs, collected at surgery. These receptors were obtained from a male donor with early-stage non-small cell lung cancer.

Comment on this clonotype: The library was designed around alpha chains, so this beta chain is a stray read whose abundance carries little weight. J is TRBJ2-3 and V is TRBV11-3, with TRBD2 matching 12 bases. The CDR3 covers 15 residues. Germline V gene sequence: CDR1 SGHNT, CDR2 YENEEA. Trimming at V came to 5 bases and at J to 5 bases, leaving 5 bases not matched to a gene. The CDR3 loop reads CASSLTSGSGDTQYF. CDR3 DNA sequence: TGTGCCAGCAGCCTGACTAGCGGGAGCGGAGATACGCAGTATTTT. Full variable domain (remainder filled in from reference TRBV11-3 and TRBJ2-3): EAGVVQSPRYKIIEKKQPVAFWCNPISGHNTLYWYLQNLGQGPELLIRYENEEAVDDSQLPKDRFSAERLKGVDSTLKIQPAELGDSAVYLCASSLTSGSGDTQYFGPGTRLTVL.

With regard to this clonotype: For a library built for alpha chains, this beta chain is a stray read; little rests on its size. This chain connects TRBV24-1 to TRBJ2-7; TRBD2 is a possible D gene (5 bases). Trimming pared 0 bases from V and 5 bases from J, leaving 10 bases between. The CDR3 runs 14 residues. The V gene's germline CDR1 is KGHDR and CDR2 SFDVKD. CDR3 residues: CATSDLRGNDEQYF. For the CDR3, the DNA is TGTGCCACCAGTGATTTGCGGGGAAACGACGAGCAGTACTTC.

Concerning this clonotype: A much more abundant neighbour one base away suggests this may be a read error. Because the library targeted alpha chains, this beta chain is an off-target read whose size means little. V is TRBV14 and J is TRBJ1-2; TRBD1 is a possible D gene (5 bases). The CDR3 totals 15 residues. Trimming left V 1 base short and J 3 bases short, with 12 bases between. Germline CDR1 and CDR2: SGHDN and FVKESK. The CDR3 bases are TGTGCCAGCAGCCAAGGCAGGGACCAGTACTATGGCTACACCTTC. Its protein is CASSQGRDQYYGYTF.

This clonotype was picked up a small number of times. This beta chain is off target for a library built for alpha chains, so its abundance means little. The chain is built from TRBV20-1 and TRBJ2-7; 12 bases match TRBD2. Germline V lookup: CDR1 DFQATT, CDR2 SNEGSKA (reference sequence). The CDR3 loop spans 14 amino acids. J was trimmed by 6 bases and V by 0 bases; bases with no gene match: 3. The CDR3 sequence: CSAREPSGRVEQYF. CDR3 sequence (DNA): TGCAGTGCTAGAGAGCCTAGCGGGAGGGTCGAGCAGTACTTC.

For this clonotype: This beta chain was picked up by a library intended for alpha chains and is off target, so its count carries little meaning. This chain's CDR3 is CASSLAGSVLTF. The CDR3, as DNA: TGTGCCAGCAGTTTAGCCGGGAGTGTCCTGACTTTC. This chain connects TRBV28 to TRBJ2-6; D might be TRBD2 (6 bases). Per germline, CDR1 MDHEN and CDR2 SYDVKM. The ends were cut back, 2 bases at V and 13 bases at J, with 9 bases in the middle. This CDR3 spans 12 amino acids.

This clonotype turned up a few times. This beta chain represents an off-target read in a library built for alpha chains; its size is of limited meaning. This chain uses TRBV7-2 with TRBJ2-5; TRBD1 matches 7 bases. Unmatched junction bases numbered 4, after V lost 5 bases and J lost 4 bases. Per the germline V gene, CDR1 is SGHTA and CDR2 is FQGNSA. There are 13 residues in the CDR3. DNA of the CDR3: TGTGCCAGCAGCCGGGACAGCTTAGAGACCCAGTACTTC. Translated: CASSRDSLETQYF. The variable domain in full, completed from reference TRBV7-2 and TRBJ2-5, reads GAGVSQSPSNKVTEKGKDVELRCDPISGHTALYWYRQSLGQGLEFLIYFQGNSAPDKSGLPSDRFSAERTGGSVSTLTIQRTQQEDSAVYLCASSRDSLETQYFGPGTRLLVL.

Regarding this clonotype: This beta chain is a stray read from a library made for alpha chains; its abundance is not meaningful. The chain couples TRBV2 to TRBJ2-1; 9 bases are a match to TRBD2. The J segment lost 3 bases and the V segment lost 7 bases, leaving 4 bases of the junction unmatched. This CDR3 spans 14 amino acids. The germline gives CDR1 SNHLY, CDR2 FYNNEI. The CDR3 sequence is CASIGAGGYNEQFF. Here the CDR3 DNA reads TGTGCCAGCATCGGAGCGGGAGGCTACAATGAGCAGTTCTTC.

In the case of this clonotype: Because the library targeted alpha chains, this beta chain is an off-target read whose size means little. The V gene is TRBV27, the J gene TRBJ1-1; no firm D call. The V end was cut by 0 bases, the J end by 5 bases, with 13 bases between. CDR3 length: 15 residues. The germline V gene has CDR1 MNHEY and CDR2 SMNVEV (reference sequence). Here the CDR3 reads CASSLSGAGRTEAFF. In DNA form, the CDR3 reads TGTGCCAGCAGTTTATCGGGTGCTGGGAGGACTGAAGCTTTCTTT.

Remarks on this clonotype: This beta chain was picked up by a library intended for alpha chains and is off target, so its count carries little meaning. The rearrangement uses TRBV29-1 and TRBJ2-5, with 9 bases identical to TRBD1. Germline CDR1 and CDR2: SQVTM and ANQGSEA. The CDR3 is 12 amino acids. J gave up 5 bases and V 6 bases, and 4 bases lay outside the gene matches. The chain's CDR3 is CSVGGQGETQYF. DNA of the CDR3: TGCAGCGTCGGCGGACAGGGGGAGACCCAGTACTTC.

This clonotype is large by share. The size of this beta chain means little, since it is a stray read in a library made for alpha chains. CDR3 nucleotides: TGTGCCAGCAGTTGGGCCAACCCCCCCAAAGAGACCCAGTACTTC. Translated: CASSWANPPKETQYF. This chain uses TRBV12-3 or TRBV12-4 with TRBJ2-5; the D is unclear. The CDR3 extends over 15 amino acids. V lost 4 bases to trimming and J lost 3 bases, with 15 bases between them.

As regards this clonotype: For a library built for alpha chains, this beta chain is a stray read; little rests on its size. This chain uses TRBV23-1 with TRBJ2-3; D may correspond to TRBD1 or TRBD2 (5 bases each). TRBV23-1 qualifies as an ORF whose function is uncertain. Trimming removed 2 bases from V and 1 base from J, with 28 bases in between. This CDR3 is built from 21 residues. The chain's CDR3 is CASSQEGRPRGTDGGTDTQYF. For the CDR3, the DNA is TGCGCCAGCAGTCAAGAGGGGAGACCTAGGGGTACGGATGGGGGCACAGATACGCAGTATTTT.

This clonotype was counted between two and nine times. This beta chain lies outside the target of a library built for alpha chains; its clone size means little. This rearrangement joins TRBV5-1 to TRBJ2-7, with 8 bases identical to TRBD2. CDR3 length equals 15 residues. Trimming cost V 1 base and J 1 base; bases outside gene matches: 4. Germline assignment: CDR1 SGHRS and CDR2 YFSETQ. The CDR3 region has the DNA TGCGCCAGCAGCTTGTCGCCTAGCGGGTCCTACGAGCAGTACTTC. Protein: CASSLSPSGSYEQYF. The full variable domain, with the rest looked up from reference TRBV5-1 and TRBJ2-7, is KAGVTQTPRYLIKTRGQQVTLSCSPISGHRSVSWYQQTPGQGLQFLFEYFSETQRNKGNFPGRFSGRQFSNSRSEMNVSTLELGDSALYLCASSLSPSGSYEQYFGPGTRLTVT.

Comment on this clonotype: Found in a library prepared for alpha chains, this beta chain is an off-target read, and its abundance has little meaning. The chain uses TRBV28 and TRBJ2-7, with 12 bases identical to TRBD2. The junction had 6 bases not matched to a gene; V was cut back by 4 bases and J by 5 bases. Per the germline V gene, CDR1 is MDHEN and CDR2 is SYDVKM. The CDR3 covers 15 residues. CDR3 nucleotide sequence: TGTGCCAGCAGTTACCCGACTAGCGGGAGCGACGAGCAGTACTTC. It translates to CASSYPTSGSDEQYF.

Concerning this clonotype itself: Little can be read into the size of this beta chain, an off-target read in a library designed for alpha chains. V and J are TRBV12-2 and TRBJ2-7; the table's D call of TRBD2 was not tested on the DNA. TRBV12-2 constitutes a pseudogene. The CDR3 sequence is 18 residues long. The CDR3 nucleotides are TGTGCAAGTCGCTTTCATCTATTTCCGGGCCGTCACCCCTACGAGCAGTACTTC. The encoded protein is CASRFHLFPGRHPYEQYF.

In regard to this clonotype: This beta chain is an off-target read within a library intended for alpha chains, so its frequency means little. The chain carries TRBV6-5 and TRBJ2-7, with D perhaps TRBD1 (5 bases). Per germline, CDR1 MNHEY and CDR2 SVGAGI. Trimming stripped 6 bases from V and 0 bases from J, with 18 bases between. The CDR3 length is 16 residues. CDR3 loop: CASRINSDSFSYEQYF. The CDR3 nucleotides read TGTGCCAGCAGAATCAACAGTGACAGCTTCTCCTACGAGCAGTACTTC.

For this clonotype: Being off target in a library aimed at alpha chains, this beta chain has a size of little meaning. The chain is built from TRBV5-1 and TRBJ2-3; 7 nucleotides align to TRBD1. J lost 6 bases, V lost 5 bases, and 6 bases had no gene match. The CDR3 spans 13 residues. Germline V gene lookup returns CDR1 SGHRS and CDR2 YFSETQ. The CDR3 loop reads CASRSDRADTQYF. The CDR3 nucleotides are TGCGCCAGCAGATCAGACAGGGCTGATACGCAGTATTTT. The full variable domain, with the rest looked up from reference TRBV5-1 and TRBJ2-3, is KAGVTQTPRYLIKTRGQQVTLSCSPISGHRSVSWYQQTPGQGLQFLFEYFSETQRNKGNFPGRFSGRQFSNSRSEMNVSTLELGDSALYLCASRSDRADTQYFGPGTRLTVL.

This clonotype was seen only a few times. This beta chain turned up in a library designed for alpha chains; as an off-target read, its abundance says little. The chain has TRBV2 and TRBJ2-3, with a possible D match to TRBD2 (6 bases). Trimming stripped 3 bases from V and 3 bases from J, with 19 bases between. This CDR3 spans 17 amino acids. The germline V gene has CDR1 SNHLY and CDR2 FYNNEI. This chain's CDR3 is CASSDQRALTWTDTQYF. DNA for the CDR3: TGTGCCAGCAGTGATCAGCGGGCCCTAACGTGGACAGATACGCAGTATTTT.